Each of the 27 T cell receptor beta chains below was sequenced from the same sample in a study of blood T cell repertoires in COVID-19. Generated by immunoSEQ multiplex PCR, the TCRdb table keeps only in-frame clones and is missing some. The sample yields around 420,000 clones, roughly 86% seen once. Sequenced sample: PBMCs or T cells enriched from blood (not recorded which). The receptor set was obtained from a woman in her forties with acute COVID-19.

The genes are TRBV7-8 and TRBJ1-1, with D perhaps TRBD1 (5 bases). Per germline, CDR1 SGHVS and CDR2 FQNEAQ. Trimming removed 5 bases at V and 0 bases at J, with 16 bases between. CDR3 size: 16 residues. CDR3 residues: CASSPPGGAMNTEAFF. The CDR3, as DNA: TGTGCCAGCAGCCCTCCGGGAGGGGCCATGAACACTGAAGCTTTCTTT.

V is TRBV19 and J is TRBJ1-1; D may be TRBD1 (5 bases). Deletions cut 8 bases from V and 1 base from J, with 14 bases between. This CDR3 region has 14 residues. The germline CDR1 and CDR2 sequences are LNHDA and SQIVND (reference sequence). Here the CDR3 DNA reads TGTGCCAGTCGTGCCCAGGGATCGAACACTGAAGCTTTCTTT. This gives the protein CASRAQGSNTEAFF.

The rearrangement joins TRBV30 to TRBJ1-2; 8 positions agree with TRBD1. From germline, CDR1 is GTSNPN and CDR2 SVGIG (reference sequence). The CDR3 contains 13 residues. V shed 4 bases and J 8 bases; nucleotides not matched to a gene: 9. CDR3 in amino acids: CAWTRTGWTGYTF. The CDR3 bases are TGTGCCTGGACGCGGACAGGGTGGACGGGCTACACCTTC.

This clone was picked up one time. The chain couples TRBV5-1 to TRBJ1-4; 8 bases agree with TRBD1. In germline, CDR1 is SGHRS, CDR2 YFSETQ. The CDR3 is 14 amino acids. Germline trimming cut 3 bases from V and 8 bases from J; bases unmatched to any gene: 6. Written as DNA, the CDR3 is TGCGCCAGCAGCTCAAGGACAGGGCGGGAAAAACTGTTTTTT. Translated: CASSSRTGREKLFF.

This clone was counted a single time. The V gene is TRBV9, the J gene TRBJ1-2, with a possible D match to TRBD1 (6 bases). Germline CDR1 is SGDLS and CDR2 is YYNGEE. Deletions cut 2 bases from V and 8 bases from J, with 19 bases between. This CDR3 spans 15 amino acids. CDR3 nucleotides: TGTGCCAGCAGCGTTTTACAGGGACCAGGGTCGGGCTACACCTTC. It translates to CASSVLQGPGSGYTF.

This chain joins TRBV9 and TRBJ1-3; maybe TRBD1 (6 bases). This CDR3 has 14 residues. Germline-derived CDR1 and CDR2 are SGDLS and YYNGEE. Trimming pared 0 bases from V and 6 bases from J, leaving 10 bases between. CDR3 region: CASSVGGGPNTIYF. CDR3 coding DNA: TGTGCCAGCAGCGTAGGTGGGGGCCCAAACACCATATATTTT. Full variable domain (missing parts from reference TRBV9 and TRBJ1-3): DSGVTQTPKHLITATGQRVTLRCSPRSGDLSVYWYQQSLDQGLQFLIQYYNGEERAKGNILERFSAQQFPDLHSELNLSSLELGDSALYFCASSVGGGPNTIYFGEGSWLTVV.

CDR3 DNA sequence: TGCGCCAGCAGCCAATTCGGGGGTAGGAATACGCAGTATTTT. Protein: CASSQFGGRNTQYF. The rearrangement links TRBV4-1 to TRBJ2-3; D may be TRBD2 (6 bases). V was cut by 2 bases and J by 7 bases, with 13 bases left in between. The CDR3 runs 14 residues. Per germline, CDR1 MGHRA and CDR2 YSYEKL.

The chain recombines TRBV11-2 with TRBJ2-5; 9 positions match TRBD1. The ends lost 1 base at V and 6 bases at J; junction bases unmatched: 3. The germline CDR1 and CDR2 sequences are SGHAT and FQNNGV. The CDR3 sequence is 14 residues long. The CDR3 region has the DNA TGTGCCAGCAGCTTAGCGGGGACAGGGAAGACCCAGTACTTC. This sequence encodes CASSLAGTGKTQYF.

The V gene is TRBV6-5, the J gene TRBJ2-1; 9 nucleotides match TRBD2. CDR3 length: 13 amino acids. The ends lost 8 bases at V and 4 bases at J; junction bases unmatched: 3. Germline V gene sequence: CDR1 MNHEY, CDR2 SVGAGI. The CDR3, as DNA: TGTGCCAGCTCTGCGGGGGGGTACAATGAGCAGTTCTTC. This translates into CASSAGGYNEQFF.

The CDR3 DNA follows: TGTGCCAGCATTCTACCCCGTATGAGCACTGAAGCTTTCTTT. Its protein product is CASILPRMSTEAFF. V gene TRBV6-5 combines with J gene TRBJ1-1; D remains unclear. The ends were cut back, 7 bases at V and 4 bases at J, with 16 bases in the middle. The CDR3 runs to 14 residues. The germline CDR1 and CDR2 sequences are MNHEY and SVGAGI.

The V call is TRBV6-1, the J call TRBJ1-2; D call uncertain. With 1 base removed from V and 2 bases from J, the gap between germline ends came to 8 bases. This CDR3 spans 14 amino acids. CDR1 and CDR2 from the germline V gene are MNHNS and SASEGT. CDR3 sequence (DNA): TGTGCCAGCAGTGAAGATGGCAGAAACTATGGCTACACCTTC. Translation: CASSEDGRNYGYTF.

CDR3 region: CASSLMGHNEQFF. CDR3 nucleotide sequence: TGCGCCAGCAGCCTAATGGGCCACAATGAGCAGTTCTTC. The chain employs TRBV5-1 and TRBJ2-1, with no clear D. The germline gives CDR1 SGHRS, CDR2 YFSETQ. V lost 4 bases to trimming and J lost 5 bases, with 10 bases between them. This CDR3 region has 13 residues.

V usage is TRBV9 and J usage is TRBJ1-2, with 10 bases identical to TRBD1. CDR1 and CDR2 from the germline V gene are SGDLS and YYNGEE. The CDR3 consists of 15 residues. V shed 0 bases and J 7 bases; nucleotides not matched to a gene: 6. CDR3 coding DNA: TGTGCCAGCAGCGTAGAAGGGACAGGGGTTTTTGGCTACACCTTC. It specifies CASSVEGTGVFGYTF.

The genes are TRBV20-1 and TRBJ2-3; unclear D gene. V dropped 6 bases and J dropped 5 bases, with 9 bases sitting between them. CDR1 and CDR2 (germline): DFQATT, SNEGSKA (reference sequence). The CDR3 is 11 amino acids. The CDR3 sequence is CSARHGDTQYF. The CDR3 DNA sequence: TGCAGTGCCCGACACGGAGATACGCAGTATTTT.

The chain combines TRBV4-1 with TRBJ1-5, with a tentative D call TRBD1 (5 bases). The CDR3 consists of 15 residues. The V end lost 1 base, the J end lost 6 bases, and 13 bases lay between the germline ends. CDR1 is MGHRA, CDR2 YSYEKL, per germline. The CDR3 DNA reads as TGCGCCAGCAGCCAAGGGGGGGTTATCAGTCAGCCCCAGCATTTT. It codes for CASSQGGVISQPQHF.

The genes are TRBV24-1 and TRBJ2-5; the match to TRBD2 covers 9 bases. The germline gives CDR1 KGHDR, CDR2 SFDVKD. Trimming took 3 bases from V and 5 from J; bases not matched to a gene: 9. The CDR3 contains 16 residues. The CDR3 sequence is CATSDRQSGGRETQYF. DNA for the CDR3: TGTGCCACCAGTGATCGACAAAGCGGGGGGAGGGAGACCCAGTACTTC.

This chain connects TRBV24-1 to TRBJ2-4; D is possibly TRBD1 (6 bases). The CDR3 runs to 13 residues. Germline V CDR1 and CDR2: KGHDR, SFDVKD. V lost 4 bases to trimming and J lost 11 bases, with 14 bases between them. The CDR3 spells CATSERQVLLQYF. Here the CDR3 DNA reads TGTGCCACCAGTGAGCGACAGGTCCTACTTCAGTACTTC.

This sequence joins TRBV15 and TRBJ1-3; D gene ambiguous. The V gene lost 0 bases and the J gene lost 3 bases, with 9 bases spanning the gap. This CDR3 is built from 15 residues. Germline CDR1 is LNHNV and CDR2 is YYDKDF (reference sequence). The CDR3 DNA is TGTGCCACCAGCAGAGATCCCAGCGGTGGAAACACCATATATTTT. Residues: CATSRDPSGGNTIYF.

The DNA of the CDR3 is TGCGCCAGCAGCCAAGTATCGGGAGTGGGGTATGGCTACACCTTC. This codes for CASSQVSGVGYGYTF. J is TRBJ1-2 and V is TRBV4-1; D uncertain. CDR1 is MGHRA and CDR2 is YSYEKL in the germline V gene. This CDR3 comprises 15 residues. V was clipped by 1 base and J by 5 bases, with 14 bases between them.

This clone was detected only once. The V gene is TRBV27, the J gene TRBJ1-6; 7 bases line up with TRBD1. There are 16 residues in the CDR3. CDR1 MNHEY and CDR2 SMNVEV come from the germline V gene (reference sequence). Trimming cost V 6 bases and J 10 bases; bases outside gene matches: 15. CDR3 region: CASSPISAGGGSPLHF. The CDR3 bases are TGTGCCAGCAGCCCGATAAGTGCAGGGGGTGGCTCACCCCTCCACTTT.

The chain uses TRBV5-4 and TRBJ2-3; D unclear. The germline V and J ends were trimmed by 2 bases and 1 base, with 14 bases remaining between them. CDR1 and CDR2 (germline): SGHNT, YYREEE (reference sequence). CDR3 length equals 16 residues. CDR3: CASSFIPRHRTDTQYF. CDR3 DNA sequence: TGTGCCAGCAGCTTCATTCCCCGACACCGCACAGATACGCAGTATTTT.

V usage is TRBV11-3 and J usage is TRBJ2-3; D might be TRBD2 (6 bases). This CDR3 region has 15 residues. Germline-derived CDR1 and CDR2 are SGHNT and YENEEA. The V and J ends lost 1 base and 4 bases respectively, with 12 bases between them. The CDR3 spells CASSLGTKTPDTQYF. Written as DNA, the CDR3 is TGTGCCAGCAGCTTAGGGACTAAGACTCCAGATACGCAGTATTTT.

This chain connects TRBV11-2 to TRBJ2-3, with D possibly being TRBD1 (6 bases). Germline lookup yields CDR1 SGHAT and CDR2 FQNNGV. Trimming removed 4 bases from V and 0 bases from J, with 11 bases in between. This CDR3 is built from 15 residues. The CDR3: CASSSPGASTDTQYF. Written as DNA, the CDR3 is TGTGCCAGCAGCTCGCCAGGGGCGAGCACAGATACGCAGTATTTT.

The chain carries TRBV5-1 and TRBJ1-5; TRBD1 agrees at 10 bases. The germline CDR1 and CDR2 sequences are SGHRS and YFSETQ. The CDR3 totals 14 residues. V trimming: 3 bases; J trimming: 7 bases; junction bases outside the gene matches: 4. CDR3 amino acids: CASSWTGGGQPQHF. The CDR3 DNA reads as TGCGCCAGCAGCTGGACAGGGGGGGGACAGCCCCAGCATTTT.

The chain recombines TRBV19 with TRBJ2-3; D might be TRBD2 (6 bases). The germline gives CDR1 LNHDA, CDR2 SQIVND (reference sequence). With 3 bases removed from V and 4 bases from J, the gap between germline ends came to 14 bases. The CDR3 extends over 15 amino acids. The CDR3 DNA reads as TGTGCCAGTAGTATGTATTGGGGGGTGCCAGATACGCAGTATTTT. Translation: CASSMYWGVPDTQYF.

The rearrangement links TRBV5-1 to TRBJ1-1; 7 bases are a match to TRBD1. The germline V gene encodes CDR1 SGHRS and CDR2 YFSETQ. The ends lost 1 base at V and 6 bases at J; junction bases unmatched: 3. The CDR3 length is 13 residues. In DNA, the CDR3 is TGCGCCAGCAGCTTGACAGGGGTAGCTGAAGCTTTCTTT. Translation gives CASSLTGVAEAFF.

This chain joins TRBV12-3 or TRBV12-4 and TRBJ2-1; 9 nucleotides align to TRBD1. V gave up 6 bases and J gave up 6 bases; unmatched junction bases: 3. This CDR3 contains 13 residues. The CDR3 loop is CASSGQGFNEQFF. The DNA of the CDR3 is TGTGCCAGCAGCGGACAGGGGTTCAATGAGCAGTTCTTC.